Detailed here is one TCR beta chain. Its antigen is unidentified. This entry belongs to a study of T cells in Graves' hyperthyroidism and ophthalmopathy. In patients aged 18 to 65, hyperthyroidism was newly diagnosed, with duration under 2 months. PBMCs were obtained from approximately 9.2 ml fresh peripheral blood. Regarding the study as a whole: Among thyroid clonotypes expanded above 0.001, most also appeared in blood.

Germline V gene lookup returns CDR1 SEHNR and CDR2 FQNEAQ (reference sequence). The CDR3 sequence is 12 residues long. V gave up 5 bases and J gave up 9 bases; unmatched junction bases: 2. Amplified TCR beta CDR3 regions came from RNA transcripts. Primed by the HTBI set, a first-round RT-PCR was run on the TCR CDR3. Via MiXCR, TCRdb re-called the multiplex PCR reads, giving one row per CDR3 protein. The table lists about 420,000 distinct CDR3 sequences, approximately 14% of them singletons, with over 7.5% in the top ten. Sequencing was carried out using blood. The source is a woman aged 18-29 years with Graves' hyperthyroidism. This chain links TRBV7-9 with TRBJ2-1; 9 nucleotides match TRBD1. The CDR3: CASSGTGSEQFF. The CDR3 DNA reads TGTGCCAGCAGCGGGACAGGGAGTGAGCAGTTCTTC.